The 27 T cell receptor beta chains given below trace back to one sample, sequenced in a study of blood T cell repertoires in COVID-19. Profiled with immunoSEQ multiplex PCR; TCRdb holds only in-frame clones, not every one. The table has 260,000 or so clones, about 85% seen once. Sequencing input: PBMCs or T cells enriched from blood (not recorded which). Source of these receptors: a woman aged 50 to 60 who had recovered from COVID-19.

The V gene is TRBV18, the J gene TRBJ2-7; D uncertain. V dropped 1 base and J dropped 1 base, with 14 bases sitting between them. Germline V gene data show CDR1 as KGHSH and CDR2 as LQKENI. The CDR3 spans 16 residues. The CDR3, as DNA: TGTGCCAGCTCACCACAGAGCTCAAGCAGGTCCTACGAGCAGTACTTC. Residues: CASSPQSSSRSYEQYF.

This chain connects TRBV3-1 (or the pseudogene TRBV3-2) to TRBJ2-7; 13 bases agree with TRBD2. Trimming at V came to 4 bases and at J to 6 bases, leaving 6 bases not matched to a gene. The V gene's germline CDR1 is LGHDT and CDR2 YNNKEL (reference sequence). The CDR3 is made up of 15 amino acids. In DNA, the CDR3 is TGTGCCAGCAGCCCACGGACTAGCGGGAGACTCGAGCAGTACTTC. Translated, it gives CASSPRTSGRLEQYF.

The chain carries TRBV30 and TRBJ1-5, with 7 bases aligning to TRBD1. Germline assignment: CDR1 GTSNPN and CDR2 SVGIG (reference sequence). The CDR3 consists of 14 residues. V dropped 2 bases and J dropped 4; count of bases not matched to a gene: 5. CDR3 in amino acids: CAWSTGQINQPQHF. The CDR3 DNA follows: TGTGCCTGGAGTACGGGACAGATTAATCAGCCCCAGCATTTT.

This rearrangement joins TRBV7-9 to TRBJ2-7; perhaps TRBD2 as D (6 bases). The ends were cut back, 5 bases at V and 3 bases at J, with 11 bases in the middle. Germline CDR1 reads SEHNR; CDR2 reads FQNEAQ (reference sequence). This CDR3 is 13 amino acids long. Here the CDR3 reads CASSPGTDYEQYF. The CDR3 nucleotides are TGTGCCAGCAGCCCCGGGACTGACTACGAGCAGTACTTC.

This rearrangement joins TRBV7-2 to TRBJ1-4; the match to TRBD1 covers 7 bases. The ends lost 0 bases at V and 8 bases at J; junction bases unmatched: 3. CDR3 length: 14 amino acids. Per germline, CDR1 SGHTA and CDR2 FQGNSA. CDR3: CASSLAQGVEKLFF. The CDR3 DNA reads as TGTGCCAGCAGCTTAGCCCAGGGGGTCGAAAAACTGTTTTTT.

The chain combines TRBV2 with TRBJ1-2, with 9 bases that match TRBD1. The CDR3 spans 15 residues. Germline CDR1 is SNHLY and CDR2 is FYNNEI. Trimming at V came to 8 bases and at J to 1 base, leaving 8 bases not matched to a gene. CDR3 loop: CASQDRGRLNYGYTF. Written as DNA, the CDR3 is TGTGCCAGCCAGGACAGGGGAAGGCTTAACTATGGCTACACCTTC.

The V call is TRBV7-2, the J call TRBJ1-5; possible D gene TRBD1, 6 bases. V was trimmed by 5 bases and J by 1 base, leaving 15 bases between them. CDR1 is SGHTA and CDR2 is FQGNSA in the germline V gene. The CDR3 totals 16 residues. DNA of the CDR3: TGTGCCAGCAGCCTACAGGGAGGGGGGAGCAATCAGCCCCAGCATTTT. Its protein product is CASSLQGGGSNQPQHF.

The CDR3: CASRLAADTQYF. In nucleotides, the CDR3 is TGCGCCAGCAGGCTAGCGGCTGATACGCAGTATTTT. The chain employs TRBV5-1 and TRBJ2-3; TRBD2 agrees at 7 bases. Losses at the gene ends were 5 bases for V and 6 bases for J; bases not matched to a gene: 3. The length of the CDR3 is 12 residues. Germline V gene data show CDR1 as SGHRS and CDR2 as YFSETQ. Based on the CDR3 plus reference TRBV5-1 and TRBJ2-3, the full variable domain is KAGVTQTPRYLIKTRGQQVTLSCSPISGHRSVSWYQQTPGQGLQFLFEYFSETQRNKGNFPGRFSGRQFSNSRSEMNVSTLELGDSALYLCASRLAADTQYFGPGTRLTVL.

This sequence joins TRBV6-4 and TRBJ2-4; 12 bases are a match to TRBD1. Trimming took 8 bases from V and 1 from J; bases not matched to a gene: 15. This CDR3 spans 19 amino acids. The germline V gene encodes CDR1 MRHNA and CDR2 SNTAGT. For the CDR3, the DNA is TGTGCCAGCGACCACCCCCCGGGACAGGGGGCGACGGCCAAAAACATTCAGTACTTC. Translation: CASDHPPGQGATAKNIQYF.

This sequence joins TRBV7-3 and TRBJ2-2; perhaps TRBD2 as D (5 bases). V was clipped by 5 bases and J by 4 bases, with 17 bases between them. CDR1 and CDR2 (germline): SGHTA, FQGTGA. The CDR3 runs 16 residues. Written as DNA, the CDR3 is TGTGCCAGCAGCCCCCGAAGCTTAGCGAGCACCGGGGAGCTGTTTTTT. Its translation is CASSPRSLASTGELFF.

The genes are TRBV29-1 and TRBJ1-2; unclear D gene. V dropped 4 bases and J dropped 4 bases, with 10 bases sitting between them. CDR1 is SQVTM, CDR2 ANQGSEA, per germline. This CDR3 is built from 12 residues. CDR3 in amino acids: CSVALSPYGYTF. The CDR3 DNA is TGCAGCGTTGCTCTATCCCCCTATGGCTACACCTTC.

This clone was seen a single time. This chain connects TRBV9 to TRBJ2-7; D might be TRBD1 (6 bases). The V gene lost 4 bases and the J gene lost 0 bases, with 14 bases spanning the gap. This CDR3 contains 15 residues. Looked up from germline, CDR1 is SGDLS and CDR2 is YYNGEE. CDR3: CASSLEQGSSYEQYF. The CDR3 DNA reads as TGTGCCAGCAGCCTTGAGCAGGGGAGCTCCTACGAGCAGTACTTC.

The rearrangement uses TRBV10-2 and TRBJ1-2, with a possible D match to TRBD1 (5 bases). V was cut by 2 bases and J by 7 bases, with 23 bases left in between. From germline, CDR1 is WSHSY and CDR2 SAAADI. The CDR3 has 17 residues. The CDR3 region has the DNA TGCGCCAGCAGTGAGGGGGCGGCAGGGAAAACCCCTGGTGGCTACACCTTC. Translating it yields CASSEGAAGKTPGGYTF.

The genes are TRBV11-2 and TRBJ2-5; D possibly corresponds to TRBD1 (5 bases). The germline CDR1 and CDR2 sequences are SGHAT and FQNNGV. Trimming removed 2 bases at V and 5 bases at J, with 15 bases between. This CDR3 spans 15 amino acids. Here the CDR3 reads CASSLIGRGRETQYF. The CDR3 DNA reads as TGTGCCAGCAGCTTAATCGGAAGGGGTCGGGAGACCCAGTACTTC.

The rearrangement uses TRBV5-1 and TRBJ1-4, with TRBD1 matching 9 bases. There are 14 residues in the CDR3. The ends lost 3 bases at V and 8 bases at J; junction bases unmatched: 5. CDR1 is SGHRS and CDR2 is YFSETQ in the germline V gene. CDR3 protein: CASSSQGALEKLFF. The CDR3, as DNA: TGCGCCAGCAGCTCACAGGGGGCGTTGGAAAAACTGTTTTTT.

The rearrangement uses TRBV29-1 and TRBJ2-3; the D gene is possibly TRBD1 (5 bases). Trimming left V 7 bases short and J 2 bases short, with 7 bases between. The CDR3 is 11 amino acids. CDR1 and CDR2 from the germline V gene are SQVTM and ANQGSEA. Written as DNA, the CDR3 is TGCAGCGCGACAGTCACAGATACGCAGTATTTT. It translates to CSATVTDTQYF.

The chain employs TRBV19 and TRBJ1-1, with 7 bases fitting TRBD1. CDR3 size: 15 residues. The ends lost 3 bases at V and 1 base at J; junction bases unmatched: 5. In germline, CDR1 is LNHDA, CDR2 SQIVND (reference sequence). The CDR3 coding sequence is TGTGCCAGTAGTATTAACAGGGGACGGAACACTGAAGCTTTCTTT. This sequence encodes CASSINRGRNTEAFF.

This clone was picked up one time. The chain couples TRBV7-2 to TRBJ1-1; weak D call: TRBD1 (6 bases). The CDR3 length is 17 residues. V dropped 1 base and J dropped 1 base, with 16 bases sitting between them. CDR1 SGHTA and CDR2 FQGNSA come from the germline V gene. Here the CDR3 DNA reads TGTGCCAGCAGCTTAGTTGGACAGAACCGCAGGAACACTGAAGCTTTCTTT. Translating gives CASSLVGQNRRNTEAFF.

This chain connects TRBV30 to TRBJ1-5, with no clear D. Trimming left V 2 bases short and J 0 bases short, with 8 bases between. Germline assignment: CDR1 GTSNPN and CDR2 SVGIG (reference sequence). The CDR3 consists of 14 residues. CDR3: CAWSLRSSNQPQHF. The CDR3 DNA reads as TGTGCCTGGAGTCTCCGTAGTAGCAATCAGCCCCAGCATTTT.

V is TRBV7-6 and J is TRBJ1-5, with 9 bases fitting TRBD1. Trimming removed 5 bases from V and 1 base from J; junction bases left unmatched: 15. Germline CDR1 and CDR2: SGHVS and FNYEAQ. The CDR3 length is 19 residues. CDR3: CASSIYGQGTLQSNQPQHF. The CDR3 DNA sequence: TGTGCCAGCAGCATATACGGACAGGGGACCCTTCAGAGCAATCAGCCCCAGCATTTT.

The CDR3 region is CASSRPGGRTEAFF. The CDR3 coding sequence is TGTGCCAGCAGCCGCCCCGGAGGTCGGACTGAAGCTTTCTTT. This chain uses TRBV5-4 with TRBJ1-1; no firm D call. Germline-derived CDR1 and CDR2 are SGHNT and YYREEE (reference sequence). Deletions cut 4 bases from V and 5 bases from J, with 15 bases between. The CDR3 has 14 amino acids.

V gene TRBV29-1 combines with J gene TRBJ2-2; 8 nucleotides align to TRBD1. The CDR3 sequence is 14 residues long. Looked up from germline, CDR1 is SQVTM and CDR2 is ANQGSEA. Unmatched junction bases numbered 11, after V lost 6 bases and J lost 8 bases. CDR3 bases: TGCAGCGTGGCCCGGGACAGGAGACCGGGGGAGCTGTTTTTT. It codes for CSVARDRRPGELFF.

The CDR3 sequence: CASSPLDRGSNTEAFF. DNA for the CDR3: TGTGCCAGCAGCCCACTGGACAGGGGATCGAACACTGAAGCTTTCTTT. The chain carries TRBV4-2 and TRBJ1-1; 9 bases are shared with TRBD1. This CDR3 contains 16 residues. Germline assignment: CDR1 LGHNA and CDR2 YNFKEQ. The V gene end was trimmed by 4 bases and the J gene end by 1 base; junction bases not matched to a gene: 7.

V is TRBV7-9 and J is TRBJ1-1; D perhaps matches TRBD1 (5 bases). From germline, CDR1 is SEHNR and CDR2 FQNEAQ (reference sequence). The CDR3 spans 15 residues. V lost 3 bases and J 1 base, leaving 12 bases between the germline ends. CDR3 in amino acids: CASSFSGEWNTEAFF. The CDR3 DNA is TGTGCCAGCAGCTTTTCGGGGGAGTGGAACACTGAAGCTTTCTTT.

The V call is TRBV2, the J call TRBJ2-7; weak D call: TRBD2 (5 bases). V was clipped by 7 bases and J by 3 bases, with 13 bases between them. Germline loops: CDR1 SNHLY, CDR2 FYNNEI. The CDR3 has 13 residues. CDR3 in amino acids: CASTNPGDYEQYF. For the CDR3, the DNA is TGTGCCAGCACTAACCCCGGGGACTACGAGCAGTACTTC.

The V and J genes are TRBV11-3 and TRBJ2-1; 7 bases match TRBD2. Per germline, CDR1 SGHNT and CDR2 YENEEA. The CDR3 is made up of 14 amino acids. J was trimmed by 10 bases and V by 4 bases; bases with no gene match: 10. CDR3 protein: CASSSLLSGAEQFF. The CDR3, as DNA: TGTGCCAGCAGCTCCCTCCTGAGCGGGGCAGAGCAGTTCTTC.

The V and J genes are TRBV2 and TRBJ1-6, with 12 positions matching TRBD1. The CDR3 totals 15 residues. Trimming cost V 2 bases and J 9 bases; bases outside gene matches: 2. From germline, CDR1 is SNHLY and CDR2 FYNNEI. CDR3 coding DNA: TGTGCCAGCAGTGAACGGGACAGGGGGCTTTCACCCCTCCACTTT. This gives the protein CASSERDRGLSPLHF. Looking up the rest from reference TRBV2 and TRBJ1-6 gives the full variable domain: EPEVTQTPSHQVTQMGQEVILRCVPISNHLYFYWYRQILGQKVEFLVSFYNNEISEKSEIFDDQFSVERPDGSNFTLKIRSTKLEDSAMYFCASSERDRGLSPLHFGNGTRLTVT.